Here is one T cell receptor (beta chain) with its context. These data originate in a study of control samples from healthy donors and cancer patients. This CDR3 spans 12 amino acids. Trimming cost V 1 base and J 6 bases, with 5 bases left between them. Sequencing was performed with immunoSEQ multiplex PCR; in TCRdb, only in-frame clones are kept and a portion is missing. The table shows roughly 120,000 clones, with nearly 95% occurring only once. V gene TRBV12-3 or TRBV12-4 combines with J gene TRBJ2-3; no definite D call. Sequencing input: blood. The sequence was collected from a man between 25 and 39 years old in good health. The CDR3 is CASSLDTDTQYF. In DNA form, the CDR3 reads TGTGCCAGCAGTTTAGATACGGATACGCAGTATTTT.